The rows below give T cell receptor beta chains drawn from one sample of a study of early T cells in non-severe SARS-CoV-2 infection. TCRdb used MiXCR to reprocess the 5' RACE reads, holding one entry per CDR3 protein. The data contain 32,000 or so distinct CDR3 sequences, over 4.5% of them singletons. The sample consisted of whole blood. Receptors were obtained from an adult who was a healthcare worker with PCR-confirmed SARS-CoV-2 infection or an uninfected control (not recorded which). Both conserved end residues are part of each CDR3. D genes are given only for firm matches. Where a row states a size, it is once, few, many or the class of an expanded clone; other rows omit it.

j_call v_call clone_size d_call cdr3_length cdr3_aa cdr3_nt
TRBJ2-7 TRBV6-5 many . 15 CASSYSPGSSYEQYF TGTGCCAGCAGTTACTCCCCGGGGAGCTCCTACGAGCAGTACTTC
TRBJ1-1 TRBV2 many . 11 CASSEVRQAFF TGTGCCAGCAGTGAAGTCAGACAAGCTTTCTTT
TRBJ2-1 TRBV20-1 . . 15 CSASRETGTYNEQFF TGCAGTGCTAGTCGGGAGACAGGGACCTACAATGAGCAGTTCTTC
TRBJ2-7 TRBV29-1 few . 13 CSVHRDGVGEQYF TGCAGCGTCCACCGGGACGGTGTGGGCGAGCAGTACTTC
TRBJ1-2 TRBV7-9 few . 13 CASSLGRAVGYTF TGTGCCAGCAGCTTAGGGCGGGCTGTTGGCTACACCTTC
TRBJ2-3 TRBV7-2 few . 14 CASSLDGSTDTQYF TGTGCCAGCAGCTTAGATGGGAGCACAGATACGCAGTATTTT
TRBJ2-3 TRBV6-6 many . 19 CASSYPLSPTQPDTDTQYF TGTGCCAGCAGTTACCCTCTTTCTCCGACTCAGCCGGACACAGATACGCAGTATTTT
TRBJ1-4 TRBV7-2 . . 14 CASSTITWSEKLFF TGTGCCAGCAGCACCATAACCTGGAGTGAAAAACTGTTTTTT
TRBJ2-7 TRBV20-1 many . 14 CSAFFPDIFYEQYF TGCAGTGCTTTCTTCCCCGACATATTCTACGAGCAGTACTTC
TRBJ1-1 TRBV7-2 many . 14 CASSLARGYTEAFF TGTGCCAGCAGCTTAGCGAGGGGGTACACTGAAGCTTTCTTT
TRBJ2-1 TRBV7-3 few . 14 CASSLVGRSSEQFF TGTGCCAGCAGCTTAGTAGGGAGGAGCTCTGAGCAGTTCTTC
TRBJ2-5 TRBV19 many . 14 CASSIRGSGKTQYF TGTGCCAGTAGTATCCGCGGGTCCGGGAAGACCCAGTACTTC
TRBJ2-2 TRBV6-1 many . 14 CATSVRERTGELFF TGTGCCACAAGTGTCAGGGAGAGGACCGGGGAGCTGTTTTTT
TRBJ2-1 TRBV10-3 . . 13 CAISETTYNEQFF TGTGCCATCAGTGAAACTACATACAATGAGCAGTTCTTC
TRBJ2-3 TRBV7-6 many TRBD2 15 CASSLSASGGGTQYF TGTGCCAGCAGCTTAAGCGCTAGCGGGGGCGGTACGCAGTATTTT
TRBJ2-2 TRBV29-1 many . 13 CSVRVTEGGELFF TGCAGCGTTAGGGTCACGGAAGGCGGGGAGCTGTTTTTT
TRBJ1-1 TRBV30 many . 11 CAWTPGVLAFF TGTGCCTGGACACCCGGGGTCTTGGCTTTCTTT
TRBJ2-1 TRBV4-2 few TRBD2 17 CASSQEPRGTSGNEQFF TGTGCCAGCAGCCAAGAGCCGCGGGGGACCTCCGGGAATGAGCAGTTCTTC
TRBJ1-2 TRBV4-1 many . 13 CASSQATPYGYTF TGCGCCAGCAGCCAAGCCACGCCCTATGGCTACACCTTC
TRBJ2-7 TRBV6-6 . TRBD1 14 CASSLGQGPGEQYF TGTGCCAGCAGCTTGGGACAGGGGCCGGGGGAGCAGTACTTC
TRBJ2-7 TRBV28 few . 13 CALASAPGYEQYF TGTGCCCTAGCTTCAGCTCCGGGTTACGAGCAGTACTTC
TRBJ2-7 TRBV7-9 many . 13 CASSNPSPYEQYF TGTGCCAGCAGCAATCCTTCCCCCTACGAGCAGTACTTC
TRBJ2-1 TRBV11-3 many TRBD1 16 CASSLTGGVANNEQFF TGTGCCAGCAGCCTGACAGGGGGGGTTGCCAACAATGAGCAGTTCTTC
TRBJ1-1 TRBV25-1 many . 16 CASSESRGTRNTEAFF TGTGCCAGCAGTGAATCTAGAGGCACTAGAAACACTGAAGCTTTCTTT
TRBJ1-6 TRBV29-1 few . 16 CSVDPGGTRPNSPLHF TGCAGCGTAGACCCTGGCGGGACAAGACCCAATTCACCCCTCCACTTT
TRBJ2-1 TRBV7-2 many . 16 CASTARALSSYNEQFF TGTGCCAGCACCGCGCGTGCGCTTAGCTCCTACAATGAGCAGTTCTTC
TRBJ2-1 TRBV10-2 many TRBD2 15 CASRAGLAVHNEQFF TGCGCCAGCAGGGCTGGACTAGCGGTTCACAATGAGCAGTTCTTC
TRBJ2-3 TRBV12-3/TRBV12-4 many TRBD2 15 CASSSVAGAYSTQYF TGTGCCAGCAGTTCGGTAGCGGGGGCCTACAGTACGCAGTATTTT
TRBJ2-7 TRBV7-9 . . 14 CASSPNTNSYEQYF TGTGCCAGCAGCCCAAACACGAACTCCTACGAGCAGTACTTC
TRBJ1-5 TRBV28 many . 15 CASSFAGAGNQPQHF TGTGCCAGCAGTTTCGCGGGGGCTGGCAATCAGCCCCAGCATTTT
TRBJ1-5 TRBV7-8 many . 15 CASSSDGKPTQPQHF TGTGCCAGCAGCTCAGATGGGAAGCCCACACAGCCCCAGCATTTT
TRBJ1-2 TRBV14 . . 14 CASSQGGHNYGYTF TGTGCCAGCAGCCAGGGAGGGCATAACTATGGCTACACCTTC
TRBJ1-2 TRBV7-4 many . 14 CASSLWAGNYGYTF TGTGCCAGCAGCTTATGGGCGGGGAACTATGGCTACACCTTC
TRBJ2-2 TRBV11-1 . . 16 CASSTNSPVGSGELFF TGTGCCAGCAGCACCAACTCCCCAGTCGGGTCCGGGGAGCTGTTTTTT
TRBJ1-1 TRBV6-6 . . 13 CASSYLRNTEAFF TGTGCCAGCAGTTACTTGAGGAACACTGAAGCTTTCTTT
TRBJ2-1 TRBV7-6 many TRBD2 15 CASSLNSGGAVRQFF TGTGCCAGCAGCCTCAATAGCGGGGGGGCCGTTAGGCAGTTCTTC
TRBJ1-1 TRBV28 many . 12 CASSQLTGGAFF TGTGCCAGCAGTCAATTAACAGGAGGAGCTTTCTTT
TRBJ2-7 TRBV4-2 many . 15 CASSQGDEGSYEQYF TGTGCCAGCAGCCAAGGTGACGAGGGTTCCTACGAGCAGTACTTC
TRBJ2-5 TRBV12-3/TRBV12-4 many . 15 CASSPGTGSLETQYF TGTGCCAGCAGTCCCGGTACAGGGTCTCTAGAGACCCAGTACTTC
TRBJ2-5 TRBV6-6 few TRBD2 15 CASSYSLAASGTQYF TGTGCCAGCAGTTACTCTCTAGCGGCCTCCGGGACCCAGTACTTC
TRBJ1-5 TRBV11-2 . . 14 CASSATGSNQPQHF TGTGCCAGCAGCGCAACAGGGAGCAATCAGCCCCAGCATTTT
TRBJ2-3 TRBV20-1 medium-sized TRBD2 14 CSAASGGAADTQYF TGCAGTGCTGCAAGCGGGGGGGCCGCAGATACGCAGTATTTT
TRBJ2-2 TRBV7-9 . . 13 CASSRPNTGELFF TGTGCCAGCAGCCGCCCGAACACCGGGGAGCTGTTTTTT
TRBJ1-5 TRBV2 many TRBD1 15 CASRDRSGGNQPQHF TGTGCCAGCAGGGACAGGTCGGGTGGCAATCAGCCCCAGCATTTT
TRBJ2-3 TRBV14 few TRBD1 18 CASSQGGWGTAKSDTQYF TGTGCCAGCAGCCAAGGGGGATGGGGGACAGCAAAGTCGGATACGCAGTATTTT
TRBJ2-2 TRBV5-1 few . 15 CASSFETANTGELFF TGCGCCAGCAGCTTCGAGACAGCAAACACCGGGGAGCTGTTTTTT
TRBJ2-1 TRBV19 few . 14 CASIWLGFYREQFF TGTGCCAGCATTTGGCTAGGCTTTTACCGTGAGCAGTTCTTC
TRBJ2-3 TRBV20-1 . TRBD2 16 CSARDWTSGATDTQYF TGCAGTGCTAGAGATTGGACTAGTGGGGCTACAGATACGCAGTATTTT
TRBJ1-6 TRBV10-3 many . 18 CAISESFRGSSYNSPLHF TGTGCCATCAGTGAGTCGTTTCGGGGTAGCTCCTATAATTCACCCCTCCACTTT
TRBJ1-1 TRBV19 many . 13 CASKESMNTEAFF TGTGCCAGTAAGGAGAGCATGAACACTGAAGCTTTCTTT
TRBJ1-3 TRBV11-3 many . 16 CASSLGGPTSGNTIYF TGTGCCAGCAGCTTAGGGGGACCTACCTCTGGAAACACCATATATTTT
TRBJ2-7 TRBV18 many TRBD1 16 CASSSKAGGVAYEQYF TGTGCCAGCTCCTCTAAAGCAGGGGGAGTAGCCTACGAGCAGTACTTC
TRBJ2-7 TRBV6-2/TRBV6-3 few . 14 CASSLSQGVAGQYF TGTGCCAGCAGTCTTAGCCAGGGAGTAGCCGGGCAGTACTTC
TRBJ2-7 TRBV7-9 few . 13 CASSILTAYEQYF TGTGCCAGCAGCATCCTGACGGCCTACGAGCAGTACTTC
TRBJ2-2 TRBV11-3 few TRBD1 17 CASSLRAGGSNTGELFF TGTGCCAGCAGCTTGCGGGCAGGGGGTTCGAACACCGGGGAGCTGTTTTTT
TRBJ2-3 TRBV6-5 few TRBD2 16 CASSPGLAGSTDTQYF TGTGCCAGCAGTCCGGGACTAGCGGGTTCCACAGATACGCAGTATTTT
TRBJ2-3 TRBV11-2 few . 13 CASSFRYTDTQYF TGTGCCAGCAGTTTTAGGTACACAGATACGCAGTATTTT